This T cell receptor beta chain was sequenced in a study of blood T cell repertoires in COVID-19. The V end lost 4 bases, the J end lost 0 bases, and 8 bases lay between the germline ends. Germline V gene sequence: CDR1 SGHKS, CDR2 YYEKEE (reference sequence). CDR3 length equals 13 residues. Profiled with immunoSEQ multiplex PCR; TCRdb holds only in-frame clones, not every one. Found here are about 150,000 clones, roughly 80% of them singletons; the top ten hold 4.5% to 5.5%. Source material: peripheral blood. This TCR came from a human donor in a cohort sampled during active COVID-19. The J gene is TRBJ2-7, the V gene TRBV5-5; TRBD2 might be the D (5 bases). CDR3 protein: CASSPGNSYEQYV. The CDR3 nucleotides are TGTGCCAGCAGCCCCGGGAACTCCTACGAGCAGTACGTC.